The sequence of this TCR beta chain was determined in a study of PD-1 blockade in mismatch repair-deficient tumors. Here immunoSEQ multiplex PCR was the method, and the copy in TCRdb shows in-frame clones only, minus some. There are tens of thousands of clones in the sample; 81% occur only once, and approximately 2.7% lies in the top ten. Germline V lookup: CDR1 SGHTA, CDR2 FQGNSA. V dropped 3 bases and J dropped 4 bases, with 15 bases sitting between them. This CDR3 spans 15 amino acids. Sequences were derived from peripheral blood, sampled 12 weeks after starting pembrolizumab. This chain uses TRBV7-2 with TRBJ1-1; D perhaps matches TRBD1 (6 bases). The TCR was taken from an adult with mismatch repair-deficient cancer. CDR3 bases: TGTGCCAGCAGCTTGGGGCACGGGGGGCGCACTGAAGCTTTCTTT. It yields the protein CASSLGHGGRTEAFF.